This T cell receptor beta chain was retrieved from a study of molecular identifiers for immune sequencing clone quantification. MiXCR was run by TCRdb on the PCR reads, yielding one entry per CDR3 protein. The sample lists about 320,000 distinct CDR3 sequences; about a quarter were seen once. This clonotype appeared a few times. CDR1 MNHNY and CDR2 SVGAGI come from the germline V gene (reference sequence). Germline trimming cut 7 bases from V and 9 bases from J; bases unmatched to any gene: 24. The CDR3 length is 18 residues. This receptor was taken from a human donor in good health. Some libraries in this study had Jurkat cell RNA spiked in. Sequencing was done on a sample of naive CD8+ T cells from blood, with Jurkat cell RNA spiked in. Subset noted: FACS-sorted CD8+CD4-CCR7+CD45RA+ naive T cells. This rearrangement joins TRBV6-6 to TRBJ2-1; 7 nucleotides align to TRBD1. DNA of the CDR3: TGTGCCAGCAATCCTACAGGGGCTGGGCTTCCAAGTCATGGTGAGCAGTTCTTC. Its protein product is CASNPTGAGLPSHGEQFF.